The 6 T cell receptor beta chains in this list originate from one sample, sequenced in a study of T-cell memory formation after mild COVID-19. Using its own MiXCR run on the 5' RACE reads, TCRdb lists one record per CDR3 protein. The data show around 320,000 distinct CDR3 sequences, 25% to 30% seen once. The sample comprised PBMCs or a T cell subset sorted from them (not recorded which). The receptors originated from an adult woman who had mild COVID-19 (a few samples of this study predate the infection). Cell type and time point are not known.

The table lists this clonotype with a few counts. The gene calls are TRBV5-1 and TRBJ2-1; D may be TRBD2 (5 bases). Germline V gene sequence: CDR1 SGHRS, CDR2 YFSETQ. This CDR3 has 16 residues. V lost 3 bases and J lost 0, with 13 bases in between. As DNA, the CDR3 is TGCGCCAGCAGCTCCCAGCCGGGGTTCTCCTACAATGAGCAGTTCTTC. It codes for CASSSQPGFSYNEQFF.

This clonotype occurred a few times. The chain links TRBV4-1 to TRBJ1-3; TRBD1 is a possible D gene (6 bases). This CDR3 has 14 amino acids. V was trimmed by 5 bases and J by 0 bases, leaving 8 bases between them. Germline values: CDR1 MGHRA, CDR2 YSYEKL. CDR3 DNA: TGCGCCAGCAGCGGACAGAGCTCTGGAAACACCATATATTTT. It yields the protein CASSGQSSGNTIYF.

The chain recombines TRBV10-3 with TRBJ2-5; D uncertain. This CDR3 comprises 15 residues. CDR1 ENHRY and CDR2 SYGVKD come from the germline V gene. Trimming shortened V by 0 bases and J by 2 bases, and 10 bases separated the two germline ends. CDR3 region: CAISESRLQQETQYF. CDR3 sequence (DNA): TGTGCCATCAGTGAGTCGAGATTACAACAAGAGACCCAGTACTTC.

The chain's CDR3 is CSVVPMTGVAEQYF. CDR3 sequence (DNA): TGCAGCGTTGTTCCCATGACAGGGGTAGCCGAGCAGTACTTC. The V gene is TRBV29-1, the J gene TRBJ2-7, with TRBD1 matching 8 bases. CDR3 size: 14 residues. Unmatched junction bases numbered 11, after V lost 4 bases and J lost 6 bases. CDR1 SQVTM and CDR2 ANQGSEA come from the germline V gene.

This sequence joins TRBV7-6 and TRBJ2-3, with no clear D. The V gene's germline CDR1 is SGHVS and CDR2 FNYEAQ. Deletions cut 3 bases from V and 5 bases from J, with 9 bases between. The CDR3 covers 13 residues. The CDR3 loop is CASSLVRLDTQYF. DNA for the CDR3: TGTGCCAGCAGCTTGGTCCGGCTAGATACGCAGTATTTT.

The CDR3 here is CATSLRGGGHEQYF. The CDR3 DNA sequence: TGTGCCACCAGCCTTCGGGGGGGCGGGCACGAGCAGTACTTC. The chain recombines TRBV15 with TRBJ2-7, with 8 bases identical to TRBD2. The V and J ends lost 5 bases and 5 bases, in that order; junction bases with no gene match: 8. This CDR3 contains 14 residues. The germline V gene has CDR1 LNHNV and CDR2 YYDKDF (reference sequence).